This entry features one T cell receptor beta chain sequence. This CDR3 has 14 amino acids. V was clipped by 8 bases and J by 11 bases; unmatched bases: 14. Germline-derived CDR1 and CDR2 are MNHNY and SVGAGI (reference sequence). The data were taken from a study of T-cell memory formation after mild COVID-19. Using its own MiXCR run on the 5' RACE reads, TCRdb lists one record per CDR3 protein. The data show about 350,000 distinct CDR3 sequences, with approximately 27% seen just once and roughly 14% held by the top ten. This rearrangement joins TRBV6-6 to TRBJ1-1; 10 nucleotides match TRBD1. This clonotype was obtained from an adult woman who had mild COVID-19 (a few samples of this study predate the infection). Cell type and time point are not known. Sequenced: PBMCs or a T cell subset sorted from them (not recorded which). For the CDR3, the DNA is TGTGCCAGCTGGGCCGGGACAGGGGCCCTTGGGGCTTTCTTT. It yields the protein CASWAGTGALGAFF.